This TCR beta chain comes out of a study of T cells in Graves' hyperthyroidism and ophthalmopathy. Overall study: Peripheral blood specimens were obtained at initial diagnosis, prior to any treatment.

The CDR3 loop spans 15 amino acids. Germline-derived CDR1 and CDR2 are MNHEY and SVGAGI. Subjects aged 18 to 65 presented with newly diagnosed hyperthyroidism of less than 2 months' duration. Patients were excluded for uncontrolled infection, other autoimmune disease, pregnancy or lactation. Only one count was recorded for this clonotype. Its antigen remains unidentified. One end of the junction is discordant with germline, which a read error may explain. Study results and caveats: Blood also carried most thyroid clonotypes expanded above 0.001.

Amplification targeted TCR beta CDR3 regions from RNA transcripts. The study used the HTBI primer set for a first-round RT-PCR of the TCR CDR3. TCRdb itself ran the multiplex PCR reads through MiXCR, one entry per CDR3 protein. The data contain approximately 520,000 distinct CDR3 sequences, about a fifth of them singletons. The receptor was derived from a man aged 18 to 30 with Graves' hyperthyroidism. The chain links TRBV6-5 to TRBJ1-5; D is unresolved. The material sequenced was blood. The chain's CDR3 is CASSSLSRSDQPQHF. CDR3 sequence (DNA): TGTGCCAGCAGTTCCCTATCACGGAGCGATCAGCCGCAGCATTTT.